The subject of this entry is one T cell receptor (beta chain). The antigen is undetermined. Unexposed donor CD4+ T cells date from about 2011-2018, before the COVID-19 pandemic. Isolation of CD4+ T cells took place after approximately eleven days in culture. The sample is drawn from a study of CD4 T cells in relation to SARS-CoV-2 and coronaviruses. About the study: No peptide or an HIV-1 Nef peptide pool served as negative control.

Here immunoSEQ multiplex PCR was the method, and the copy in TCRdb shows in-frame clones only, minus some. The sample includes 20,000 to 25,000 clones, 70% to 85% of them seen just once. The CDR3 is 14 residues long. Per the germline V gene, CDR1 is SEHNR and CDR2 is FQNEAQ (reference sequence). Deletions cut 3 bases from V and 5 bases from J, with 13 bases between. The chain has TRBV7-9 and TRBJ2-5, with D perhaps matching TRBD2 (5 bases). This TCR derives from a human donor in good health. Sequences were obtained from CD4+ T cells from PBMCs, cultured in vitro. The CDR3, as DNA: TGTGCCAGCAGCTTTCTTAACGGGGTGGAGACCCAGTACTTC. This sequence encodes CASSFLNGVETQYF.